The 22 T cell receptor beta chains given below trace back to one sample, sequenced in a study of tumor and adjacent non-tumor tissue in lung cancer. Three rounds of nested PCR, following a modified ARM-PCR protocol, produced the TCRbeta library. TCRdb itself ran the multiplex PCR reads through MiXCR, one entry per CDR3 protein. The sample has some 80,000 distinct CDR3 sequences; over 65% are singletons. RNA was extracted from bulk tissue without any cell sorting. More than 3 cm separated this lung sample from the edge of the tumor. Sequencing was done on a sample of distant non-tumor lung tissue. The receptors here all came from a man aged 65 to 79 with non-small cell lung cancer.

This clonotype appeared a few times. Because it lacks the conserved phenylalanine or tryptophan at the end, this CDR3 is likely a read error. The chain is built from TRBV12-3 or TRBV12-4 and TRBJ2-4; perhaps TRBD1 as D (5 bases). The CDR3 consists of 15 residues. Trimming shortened V by 4 bases and J by 6 bases, and 16 bases separated the two germline ends. This chain's CDR3 is CASSSTDSSSNIQYL. In DNA, the CDR3 is TGTGCCAGCAGTTCAACTGACAGCTCATCAAACATTCAGTACTTA.

CDR3 sequence reads: CASSAEGLHEQYF. CDR3 sequence (DNA): TGTGCCAGCAGTGCAGAAGGGCTCCACGAGCAGTACTTC. This chain links TRBV6-6 with TRBJ2-7; D call uncertain. Germline CDR1 and CDR2: MNHNY and SVGAGI (reference sequence). The germline V and J ends were trimmed by 5 bases and 5 bases, with 13 bases remaining between them. The CDR3 extends over 13 amino acids.

This clonotype was detected a few times. Possible read error: a much larger clone is one base away. The chain couples TRBV6-6 to TRBJ2-1; no clear D. Germline CDR1 reads MNHNY; CDR2 reads SVGAGI (reference sequence). CDR3 length: 11 residues. Here the CDR3 DNA reads TGTGCCAACAGTCAAGGTTTTGAGCAGTTCTTC. This gives the protein CANSQGFEQFF.

The rearrangement uses TRBV10-3 and TRBJ2-1; 8 bases fit TRBD1. Per germline, CDR1 ENHRY and CDR2 SYGVKD. CDR3 length: 14 amino acids. Germline trimming cut 7 bases from V and 8 bases from J; bases unmatched to any gene: 10. CDR3 protein: CAINSGQVVHEQFF. The CDR3 DNA sequence: TGTGCCATCAATTCGGGACAGGTAGTACATGAGCAGTTCTTC.

The sample holds many counts of this clonotype. The CDR3 sequence is CASSPEWGYNEQFF. CDR3 nucleotide sequence: TGTGCCAGCAGTCCTGAGTGGGGGTACAATGAGCAGTTCTTC. This chain links TRBV28 with TRBJ2-1, with D perhaps given as TRBD1 or TRBD2 (5 bases each). Between the trimmed V and J ends, which lost 5 bases and 4 bases, there was a span of 12 bases. This CDR3 is 14 amino acids long. Germline V gene sequence: CDR1 MDHEN, CDR2 SYDVKM.

This clonotype was observed once. Here the CDR3 omits its conserved ending phenylalanine or tryptophan, so a read error is the likely source. J is TRBJ2-3 and V is TRBV6-2 or TRBV6-3, with 7 positions matching TRBD1. The CDR3 is 13 amino acids. Germline CDR1 reads MNHEY; CDR2 reads SVGEGT. The CDR3 sequence is CVSRTGGTDTQYS. In DNA form, the CDR3 reads TGTGTCAGCAGAACAGGGGGCACAGATACGCAGTATTCT.

On this clonotype itself: At one of its ends the junction is not consistent with the germline gene, which may arise from a read error. J is TRBJ2-5 and V is TRBV6-5; 7 nucleotides align to TRBD1. This CDR3 has 13 amino acids. Germline V gene data show CDR1 as MNHEY and CDR2 as SVGAGI. The CDR3 sequence is CDSRTGAQQTQYF. In nucleotides, the CDR3 is TGTGACAGCAGAACAGGGGCCCAACAGACCCAGTACTTC.

The chain links TRBV12-3 or TRBV12-4 to TRBJ2-7, with D perhaps matching TRBD2 (5 bases). The CDR3 is made up of 14 amino acids. CDR3 protein: CTGTSSNEGYEQYF. The DNA of the CDR3 is TGTACCGGCACTTCATCCAACGAGGGCTACGAGCAGTACTTC.

Regarding this clonotype: This could be a read error, since a much larger clone is one nucleotide away. The V gene is TRBV20-1, the J gene TRBJ2-7, with D unresolved. The V gene's germline CDR1 is DFQATT and CDR2 SNEGSKA (reference sequence). The CDR3 has 11 amino acids. Trimming stripped 7 bases from V and 1 base from J, with 8 bases between. The CDR3 reads CSVLLSYEQYF. CDR3 in DNA: TGCAGTGTACTCTTATCCTACGAGCAGTACTTC.

J is TRBJ2-7 and V is TRBV5-1, with TRBD1 matching 9 bases. There are 16 residues in the CDR3. Trimming at V came to 0 bases and at J to 7 bases, leaving 11 bases not matched to a gene. Looked up from germline, CDR1 is SGHRS and CDR2 is YFSETQ. The CDR3 nucleotides read TGCGCCAGCAGCTTGGTCTGGGGACAGGGTCTAAATGAGCAGTACTTC. It is translated as CASSLVWGQGLNEQYF.

For this clonotype: Because the CDR3 is missing its conserved closing phenylalanine or tryptophan, this is likely a read error. The chain couples TRBV11-2 to TRBJ1-2; tentative D call: TRBD1 (5 bases). In germline, CDR1 is SGHAT, CDR2 FQNNGV. This CDR3 is built from 13 residues. The CDR3 nucleotides read TGTGCCCGCAGCTTAGATAGGAGGGGTGGCTACACCATC. Translation: CARSLDRRGGYTI.

Of note for this clonotype: The conserved closing phenylalanine or tryptophan is absent in this CDR3, likely reflecting a read error. The chain links TRBV29-1 to TRBJ2-5; maybe TRBD1 (6 bases). Germline CDR1 and CDR2: SQVTM and ANQGSEA. There are 13 residues in the CDR3. The CDR3 DNA follows: TGCAGAGTGGCTGACAGGTTCCAAGAGAAACAGTACTCC. Amino acid sequence: CRVADRFQEKQYS.

Turning to this clonotype: Just one base apart from a much larger clone, this may be a read error. The gene calls are TRBV2 and TRBJ2-3; possibly TRBD2 for D (5 bases). The germline CDR1 and CDR2 sequences are SNHLY and FYNNEI. CDR3 length: 16 amino acids. The CDR3 DNA follows: TGTGCCAGCATTGAAGCGGACTTCCCCAGCACAGATACGCAGTATTTT. Its protein is CASIEADFPSTDTQYF.

The chain combines TRBV10-3 with TRBJ1-1, with 7 bases that match TRBD1. Germline values: CDR1 ENHRY, CDR2 SYGVKD. CDR3 length: 11 residues. This CDR3 reads CVFSVQGKAFF. CDR3 DNA: TGTGTCTTCAGTGTACAGGGGAAAGCTTTCTTT.

This clonotype has a count of ten or more. This CDR3 is CASSPLPGQGYGYTF. The CDR3 region has the DNA TGCGCCAGCAGCCCTCTCCCGGGACAGGGTTACGGCTACACCTTC. J is TRBJ1-2 and V is TRBV4-1; 9 bases match TRBD1. Trimming cost V 4 bases and J 8 bases; bases outside gene matches: 11. The CDR3 runs to 15 residues. Germline-derived CDR1 and CDR2 are MGHRA and YSYEKL.

Notes on this clonotype: The junction differs from germline at one of its ends, possibly a read error. The chain employs TRBV6-5 and TRBJ2-7, with a tentative D call TRBD2 (7 bases). The CDR3 sequence is 16 residues long. Germline V CDR1 and CDR2: MNHEY, SVGAGI. CDR3 region: CASGSPASGGAYEHYF. CDR3 DNA sequence: TGTGCCAGCGGTTCGCCGGCGTCTGGGGGGGCCTACGAGCACTACTTC.

The table lists this clonotype with a few counts. This could be a read error, since a much larger clone is one nucleotide away. The chain joins TRBV29-1 to TRBJ2-2; tentatively, D is TRBD1 (6 bases). This CDR3 has 14 amino acids. V was cut by 3 bases and J by 5 bases, with 13 bases left in between. Germline V gene lookup returns CDR1 SQVTM and CDR2 ANQGSEA. The CDR3 DNA reads as TGCAGCGTTGACTCAGGGGCCAAGACCGGGGAGCTGTTTTTT. Its protein product is CSVDSGAKTGELFF.

To note about this clonotype: Given a much more abundant clone one base away, this may be a read error. The J gene is TRBJ2-1, the V gene TRBV2; 7 nucleotides align to TRBD2. Germline loops: CDR1 SNHLY, CDR2 FYNNEI. CDR3 length equals 15 residues. Trimming cost V 2 bases and J 3 bases; bases outside gene matches: 4. In nucleotides, the CDR3 is TGTGCCAGCAGTGAAAGACTAGCAGACTACAATGAGCAGTTCTTC. Amino acids: CASSERLADYNEQFF.

On this clonotype itself: The junction shows a germline mismatch at one end, possibly a read error. V usage is TRBV14 and J usage is TRBJ2-7; TRBD1 is a possible D gene (5 bases). The CDR3 consists of 14 residues. CDR1 and CDR2 (germline): SGHDN, FVKESK. The CDR3 loop reads CARSQQSQGLEQYF. The CDR3 DNA is TGTGCCAGAAGCCAACAGAGTCAGGGTCTCGAGCAGTACTTC.

In this sample, this clonotype turned up a few times. The junction does not match germline at one end; this may be a read error. This chain connects TRBV11-2 to TRBJ1-2, with TRBD1 as a possible D gene (5 bases). Per germline, CDR1 SGHAT and CDR2 FQNNGV. The CDR3 is 13 amino acids. The chain's CDR3 is CANSLDRRGGYTF. CDR3 bases: TGTGCCAACAGCTTAGATAGGAGGGGTGGCTACACGTTC.

This clonotype appeared a few times. The chain employs TRBV9 and TRBJ2-2; 10 bases fit TRBD2. CDR3 length: 15 residues. Germline CDR1 reads SGDLS; CDR2 reads YYNGEE. With V trimmed by 4 bases and J by 4 bases, 4 bases remained unmatched. For the CDR3, the DNA is TGTGCCAGCAGCTCTGGGACTAGCGTCACCGGGGAGCTGTTTTTT. Translating it yields CASSSGTSVTGELFF.

As to this clonotype: This may arise from a read error, as a much more abundant clone is one base away. The chain is built from TRBV11-1 and TRBJ2-1; weak D call: TRBD2 (6 bases). This CDR3 is 13 amino acids long. Per germline, CDR1 SGHAT and CDR2 FQDESV (reference sequence). This CDR3 reads CASSSGVGNGQSF. As DNA, the CDR3 is TGTGCCAGCAGCTCGGGAGTTGGCAATGGGCAGTCCTTC.